The sample holds many counts of the clone carrying this T cell receptor beta chain. Its antigen is still unknown. TCRdb re-analysed the reads in MiXCR, keeping a single row per CDR3 protein. Among a few hundred thousand distinct CDR3 sequences, just under 35% were seen once, and the ten largest hold roughly 12%. There are 13 residues in the CDR3. Trimming pared 5 bases from V and 2 bases from J, leaving 8 bases between. Germline V lookup: CDR1 LGHNT, CDR2 FRNRAP. This record belongs to a study of T cell repertoires in cytomegalovirus infection. Study overall: Signatures in public TCR beta sequences pointed to both CMV infection and matching HLA type. Study conclusions and caveats: Totalled public TCR beta family frequency picked out people who carried CMV plus the relevant HLA. In two of eight donors, the top clonotype was HLA-C-restricted CMV-specific.

This receptor was taken from a human donor in good health (CMV status not recorded). Some clones in this sample may be carry-over from other donors' samples. The chain combines TRBV12-5 with TRBJ2-3; D is unresolved. The specimen was cultured PBMCs, collected from culture after CMV antigen stimulation. CDR3 DNA sequence: TGTGCTAGTGGTCAATCGAACACAGATACGCAGTATTTT. Translation: CASGQSNTDTQYF.